The sequence of this T cell receptor (beta chain) was determined in a study of cytomegalovirus exposure and HLA in healthy donors. Whole-study results and caveats: Accounts indicate the classifier identified cytomegalovirus status with strong specificity and sensitivity.

At sampling all donors were nominally healthy, likely with unrecorded immune exposures. Germline V CDR1 and CDR2: SEHNR, FQNEAQ (reference sequence). The junction had 3 bases not matched to a gene; V was cut back by 5 bases and J by 3 bases. CDR3 length: 13 residues. PCR was performed using 60 Vbeta and 13 Jbeta primers. Generated by immunoSEQ multiplex PCR, the TCRdb table keeps only in-frame clones and is missing some. Listed are 90,000 to 130,000 clones; around 6.5% falls within the top ten. With regard to this clone: Its cognate antigen is unknown.

Input material: PBMCs. The sequence was obtained from a middle-aged man in good health and CMV-seropositive. J is TRBJ2-7 and V is TRBV7-9; the match to TRBD1 covers 8 bases. The CDR3, as DNA: TGTGCCAGCAGCGAAGACAGGGGCTACGAGCAGTACTTC. This encodes CASSEDRGYEQYF.